These 22 T cell receptor beta chains originate from one sample sequenced in a study of regulatory T cells in long-lasting Graves disease. The time point is: newly diagnosed GD, antithyroid drugs for less than 3 months. Generation of the TCR library employed RNA extracted from PBMCs. Investigators prepared the TCR beta libraries by applying iRepertoire HTBI primers and Arm-PCR of CDR3 regions. TCRdb called the multiplex PCR reads again in MiXCR, with one record for every CDR3 protein. Here the sample spans 680,000 or so distinct CDR3 sequences, around 15% being singletons. These data were likewise used in another study, on T cells in Graves' hyperthyroidism and ophthalmopathy.

The source material was peripheral blood mononuclear cells (PBMCs), sampled at new diagnosis, from a patient treated with antithyroid drugs. The receptors were sampled from a young woman with Graves disease.

The rearrangement links TRBV19 to TRBJ1-5; D is undetermined. From germline, CDR1 is LNHDA and CDR2 SQIVND (reference sequence). V lost 3 bases and J lost 3, with 15 bases in between. CDR3 length: 16 residues. CDR3 sequence reads: CASSIIIGSSNQPQHF. The CDR3 nucleotides are TGTGCCAGTAGTATCATTATCGGGTCATCCAATCAGCCCCAGCATTTT.

The chain combines TRBV5-1 with TRBJ2-2, with no clear D. The germline V gene has CDR1 SGHRS and CDR2 YFSETQ. V lost 3 bases to trimming and J lost 7 bases, with 13 bases between them. This CDR3 contains 14 residues. In nucleotides, the CDR3 is TGCGCCAGCAGCTCGGAGTCTCCTGTCGGGGAGCTGTTTTTT. Translating it yields CASSSESPVGELFF.

This clonotype has a count of ten or more. The chain uses TRBV5-1 and TRBJ2-1, with 10 bases that match TRBD2. The CDR3 extends over 16 amino acids. Germline-derived CDR1 and CDR2 are SGHRS and YFSETQ. The V gene end was trimmed by 1 base and the J gene end by 7 bases; junction bases not matched to a gene: 8. The CDR3 region is CASSLRSGRGYNEQFF. CDR3 nucleotide sequence: TGCGCCAGCAGCTTGCGGAGCGGGAGGGGTTATAATGAGCAGTTCTTC. Filled out from reference TRBV5-1 and TRBJ2-1, the complete variable domain reads KAGVTQTPRYLIKTRGQQVTLSCSPISGHRSVSWYQQTPGQGLQFLFEYFSETQRNKGNFPGRFSGRQFSNSRSEMNVSTLELGDSALYLCASSLRSGRGYNEQFFGPGTRLTVL.

This clonotype has at least ten counts. The V call is TRBV6-2 or TRBV6-3, the J call TRBJ1-1, with D uncertain. Germline V CDR1 and CDR2: MNHEY, SVGEGT. V lost 2 bases to trimming and J lost 6 bases, with 25 bases between them. The CDR3 is 18 residues long. The CDR3 sequence: CASSYITGAGSAYAEAFF. The CDR3 DNA sequence: TGTGCCAGCAGTTACATTACCGGTGCCGGATCCGCGTACGCTGAAGCTTTCTTT.

This clonotype was counted many times. The chain is built from TRBV9 and TRBJ1-2; TRBD1 agrees at 7 bases. V was pared by 0 bases and J by 6 bases, with 2 bases of the junction left unmatched. CDR3 length: 13 residues. Germline V gene lookup returns CDR1 SGDLS and CDR2 YYNGEE. CDR3 amino acids: CASSVDQGDGYTF. CDR3 bases: TGTGCCAGCAGCGTAGATCAGGGGGATGGCTACACCTTC.

There are a few counts of this clonotype. One base away lies a much larger clone, so this may be a sequencing read error. This chain connects TRBV2 to TRBJ2-7; TRBD1 aligns across 7 bases. Germline V gene lookup returns CDR1 SNHLY and CDR2 FYNNEI. CDR3 length: 13 amino acids. Trimming removed 7 bases from V and 6 bases from J; junction bases left unmatched: 9. The CDR3 DNA reads TGTGCCAGCACTGGGACAGCACCCTGCGAGCAGTACTTC. Its translation is CASTGTAPCEQYF.

This clonotype was recorded many times. The chain links TRBV28 to TRBJ2-7; D not resolved. CDR3 length: 14 amino acids. Trimming shortened V by 4 bases and J by 1 base, and 11 bases separated the two germline ends. CDR1 is MDHEN, CDR2 SYDVKM, per germline. The CDR3 bases are TGTGCCAGCAGTTCAGTCGACTCATCCTACGAGCAGTACTTC. Encoded protein: CASSSVDSSYEQYF.

Comment on this clonotype: A junction boundary mismatches the germline segment, possibly from a read error. This rearrangement joins TRBV3-1 to TRBJ2-1; possibly TRBD2 for D (6 bases). Germline V lookup: CDR1 LGHDT, CDR2 YNNKEL (reference sequence). The CDR3 has 14 residues. The CDR3 DNA is TGTGCCAGCCAGCGCGGGACGACATACAATGGGCAGTTCTTC. Amino acids: CASQRGTTYNGQFF.

This clonotype was found many times. This chain joins TRBV2 and TRBJ2-7, with a tentative D call TRBD1 (6 bases). Germline lookup yields CDR1 SNHLY and CDR2 FYNNEI. The V end lost 11 bases, the J end lost 6 bases, and 14 bases lay between the germline ends. This CDR3 has 11 amino acids. This chain's CDR3 is CAGKRDTEQYF. The CDR3 DNA reads as TGTGCCGGGAAAAGGGACACCGAGCAGTACTTC. Looking up the rest from reference TRBV2 and TRBJ2-7 gives the full variable domain: EPEVTQTPSHQVTQMGQEVILRCVPISNHLYFYWYRQILGQKVEFLVSFYNNEISEKSEIFDDQFSVERPDGSNFTLKIRSTKLEDSAMYFCAGKRDTEQYFGPGTRLTVT.

This clonotype was detected many times. The rearrangement links TRBV3-1 to TRBJ2-1; 10 positions agree with TRBD2. Germline assignment: CDR1 LGHDT and CDR2 YNNKEL (reference sequence). The CDR3 has 14 residues. J lost 14 bases, V lost 1 base, and 8 bases had no gene match. This CDR3 reads CASSQGLAGGPEFF. The CDR3, as DNA: TGTGCCAGCAGCCAAGGGTTAGCGGGGGGACCGGAGTTCTTC.

This clonotype has at least ten counts. The chain couples TRBV28 to TRBJ1-5, with D perhaps matching TRBD1 (5 bases). CDR1 is MDHEN, CDR2 SYDVKM, per germline. V was trimmed by 5 bases and J by 2 bases, leaving 13 bases between them. This CDR3 is built from 15 residues. CDR3 loop: CASSPQGTGNQPQHF. For the CDR3, the DNA is TGTGCCAGCAGTCCTCAGGGAACCGGCAATCAGCCCCAGCATTTT.

This sequence joins TRBV27 and TRBJ2-2, with TRBD2 as a possible D gene (5 bases). Trimming shortened V by 8 bases and J by 1 base, and 11 bases separated the two germline ends. CDR3 length: 14 amino acids. CDR1 MNHEY and CDR2 SMNVEV come from the germline V gene (reference sequence). DNA for the CDR3: TGTGCCAGCCGGAGGCTGGGGAACACCGGGGAGCTGTTTTTT. This gives the protein CASRRLGNTGELFF.

The chain combines TRBV29-1 with TRBJ2-7, with 8 bases aligning to TRBD1. The J segment lost 4 bases and the V segment lost 6 bases, leaving 17 bases of the junction unmatched. Germline CDR1 SQVTM, CDR2 ANQGSEA. CDR3 length equals 16 residues. The CDR3 coding sequence is TGCAGCGTAGAAATAAGAAGGACAGGGCTTAGTTACGAGCAGTACTTC. Translation: CSVEIRRTGLSYEQYF.

The V and J genes are TRBV20-1 and TRBJ1-1; a weak D match, TRBD1 (6 bases). CDR3 size: 17 residues. The V gene's germline CDR1 is DFQATT and CDR2 SNEGSKA (reference sequence). Trimming removed 4 bases from V and 2 bases from J, with 23 bases in between. This CDR3 reads CSAIRFIQGLPNTEAFF. Written as DNA, the CDR3 is TGCAGTGCTATCCGATTTATACAGGGTCTCCCCAACACTGAAGCTTTCTTT.

The rearrangement joins TRBV5-1 to TRBJ2-3; D not resolved. Trimming cost V 4 bases and J 6 bases, with 12 bases left between them. Germline lookup yields CDR1 SGHRS and CDR2 YFSETQ. There are 13 residues in the CDR3. CDR3 coding DNA: TGCGCCAGCAGCGCGGTGGGGTTGGATACGCAGTATTTT. It codes for CASSAVGLDTQYF. The full variable domain, its missing parts supplied by reference TRBV5-1 and TRBJ2-3, is KAGVTQTPRYLIKTRGQQVTLSCSPISGHRSVSWYQQTPGQGLQFLFEYFSETQRNKGNFPGRFSGRQFSNSRSEMNVSTLELGDSALYLCASSAVGLDTQYFGPGTRLTVL.

There are many counts of this clonotype. This chain links TRBV28 with TRBJ2-1; a weak D match, TRBD2 (7 bases). From germline, CDR1 is MDHEN and CDR2 SYDVKM. The CDR3 covers 15 residues. Trimming pared 5 bases from V and 4 bases from J, leaving 15 bases between. The CDR3 region is CASSLGGGRYNEQFF. The DNA of the CDR3 is TGTGCCAGCAGTCTGGGGGGGGGCAGGTACAATGAGCAGTTCTTC. Full variable domain (remainder filled in from reference TRBV28 and TRBJ2-1): DVKVTQSSRYLVKRTGEKVFLECVQDMDHENMFWYRQDPGLGLRLIYFSYDVKMKEKGDIPEGYSVSREKKERFSLILESASTNQTSMYLCASSLGGGRYNEQFFGPGTRLTVL.

The gene calls are TRBV20-1 and TRBJ1-2; D remains ambiguous. V was trimmed by 5 bases and J by 8 bases, leaving 12 bases between them. The V gene's germline CDR1 is DFQATT and CDR2 SNEGSKA (reference sequence). CDR3 length: 11 residues. CDR3 DNA: TGCAGTGCTCCAGAGAACGGCGGCTACACCTTC. Its translation is CSAPENGGYTF.

The table lists this clonotype with a few counts. The chain combines TRBV28 with TRBJ1-5; the D is unclear. This CDR3 contains 12 residues. Germline assignment: CDR1 MDHEN and CDR2 SYDVKM. V gave up 8 bases and J gave up 6 bases, with 11 bases separating them. The CDR3 bases are TGTGCCAGCCGGGTGGTGGGTCAGCCCCAGCATTTT. It specifies CASRVVGQPQHF.

This clonotype was observed many times. The J gene is TRBJ1-5, the V gene TRBV30, with 7 nucleotides matching TRBD1. Germline CDR1 reads GTSNPN; CDR2 reads SVGIG (reference sequence). V lost 4 bases to trimming and J lost 4 bases; unmatched junction nucleotides: 4. This CDR3 is built from 13 residues. The CDR3 nucleotides are TGTGCCTGGACCCCACAGGGGAATCAGCCCCAGCATTTT. It is translated as CAWTPQGNQPQHF.

The rearrangement uses TRBV18 and TRBJ2-7; maybe TRBD1 (5 bases). CDR1 KGHSH and CDR2 LQKENI come from the germline V gene. Trimming pared 5 bases from V and 4 bases from J, leaving 12 bases between. This CDR3 spans 13 amino acids. The CDR3 sequence is CASSSNAGYEQYF. CDR3 DNA sequence: TGTGCCAGCTCATCAAATGCAGGGTACGAGCAGTACTTC.

This clonotype came up many times. The V gene is TRBV28, the J gene TRBJ1-4, with D uncertain. V was pared by 6 bases and J by 0 bases, with 11 bases between. This CDR3 has 15 amino acids. Looked up from germline, CDR1 is MDHEN and CDR2 is SYDVKM. The CDR3 here is CASSSLGSTNEKLFF. The CDR3 DNA follows: TGTGCCAGCAGCTCATTGGGTTCAACTAATGAAAAACTGTTTTTT.

This clonotype was detected many times. The rearrangement uses TRBV5-5 and TRBJ2-7, with 8 nucleotides matching TRBD1. The CDR3 spans 13 residues. Trimming took 5 bases from V and 6 from J; bases not matched to a gene: 7. Per the germline V gene, CDR1 is SGHKS and CDR2 is YYEKEE (reference sequence). In nucleotides, the CDR3 is TGTGCCAGCAGGTTCTCAGGGGGCTTCGAGCAGTACTTC. Protein sequence: CASRFSGGFEQYF.